A selection of T cell receptor beta chains follows, all from one sample in a study of T-cell memory formation after mild COVID-19. Using its own MiXCR run on the 5' RACE reads, TCRdb lists one record per CDR3 protein. The sample lists roughly 14,000 distinct CDR3 sequences; 20% to 25% were seen once. The specimen sequenced was PBMCs or a T cell subset sorted from them (not recorded which). These receptors were collected from a young man who had mild COVID-19 (a few samples of this study predate the infection). Cell type and time point are not known. Both conserved end residues are trimmed from each CDR3. Some rows mark clone size as missing; the rest say once, few, many or name a class of expanded clone.

CDR3aa: ASSPSGLTDTQY
abundance: once
v_gene: TRBV19

CDR3aa: SVNFDTQY
abundance: many
v_gene: TRBV29-1

CDR3aa: ASSLTSSTYYNEQF
abundance: NA
v_gene: TRBV7-3

CDR3aa: ATSDRGGLHNEQF
abundance: NA
v_gene: TRBV24-1

CDR3aa: ASSPPRTGVTDTQY
abundance: few
v_gene: TRBV11-2

CDR3aa: ASSTARDSYNEQF
abundance: many
v_gene: TRBV27

CDR3aa: ASSLISSSGSLNNEQF
abundance: NA
v_gene: TRBV7-9

CDR3aa: ASSQYRGRYGYT
abundance: few
v_gene: TRBV2

CDR3aa: ASSPAAQVVYGYT
abundance: many
v_gene: TRBV4-1

CDR3aa: ASSLFGQGYWEKLF
abundance: many
v_gene: TRBV28

CDR3aa: ASSLAIGGTNEKLF
abundance: NA
v_gene: TRBV5-1

CDR3aa: ASSQEGREDTQY
abundance: many
v_gene: TRBV4-2

CDR3aa: ASRSGGNEQF
abundance: many
v_gene: TRBV7-2

CDR3aa: ASSQVLPGGELF
abundance: many
v_gene: TRBV4-3

CDR3aa: ASSLAYSDNEQF
abundance: many
v_gene: TRBV11-2

CDR3aa: ASSSGWGLYNEQF
abundance: many
v_gene: TRBV7-2

CDR3aa: ATGQGGPGAYEQY
abundance: many
v_gene: TRBV10-3

CDR3aa: ASSGRQGIYEQY
abundance: many
v_gene: TRBV11-1

CDR3aa: ASSYSPRENTGELF
abundance: many
v_gene: TRBV6-5

CDR3aa: ASSEYTGLAGNEQF
abundance: few
v_gene: TRBV25-1

CDR3aa: ASSYYSGGVLGEQY
abundance: few
v_gene: TRBV6-6

CDR3aa: ASTPRGAYNEQF
abundance: medium-sized
v_gene: TRBV5-1

CDR3aa: SLAGLYNEQF
abundance: many
v_gene: TRBV29-1

CDR3aa: ASSYHRTGKNYGYT
abundance: many
v_gene: TRBV11-2

CDR3aa: ASSNRAGYGYT
abundance: few
v_gene: TRBV19